Shown below are 2 T cell receptor beta chains from a single sample sequenced in a study of shared clonotypes between healthy human individuals. The table came from immunoSEQ multiplex PCR; TCRdb's copy has only in-frame clones and leaves some out. The data contain some 600,000 clones, approximately 96% of them singletons. Cells designated naive CD8 were CD45RO-negative and were positively selected for CCR7, with terminally differentiated effector memory CD45RA+ cells excluded. Sequenced input: naive CD8+ T cells sorted from blood. The receptor set was obtained from a woman in her thirties in good health.

CDR3: CASSPTRQEIHEQYF. For the CDR3, the DNA is TGCGCCAGCAGCCCGACTCGACAGGAGATCCACGAGCAGTACTTC. V is TRBV5-1 and J is TRBJ2-7, with D perhaps matching TRBD1 (6 bases). Between the trimmed V and J ends, which lost 4 bases and 5 bases, there was a span of 19 bases. CDR3 size: 15 residues. Germline CDR1 reads SGHRS; CDR2 reads YFSETQ.

J is TRBJ2-5 and V is TRBV5-6; no firm D call. The CDR3 contains 12 residues. Looked up from germline, CDR1 is SGHDT and CDR2 is YYEEEE. The V end was cut by 9 bases, the J end by 5 bases, with 14 bases between. CDR3 nucleotide sequence: TGTGCCAACCCCGACATTTATGAGACCCAGTACTTC. Its protein product is CANPDIYETQYF.